Below are 21 T cell receptor beta chains sequenced from a single sample in a study of T cells in women clearing cervical HPV infection. The assay was immunoSEQ multiplex PCR, and TCRdb's table has in-frame clones only and misses some. This listing includes tens of thousands of clones. Material for sequencing was blood buffy coat. These receptors were taken from a woman between 18 and 69 years old with a cervical HPV16 infection that either progressed to CIN3+ or cleared (not recorded which).

As regards this clone: The read is 3 residues too short to cover the CDR3 end, so that end is filled in from the germline J gene. The genes are TRBV10-3 and TRBJ2-1; 7 positions agree with TRBD2. With 0 bases clipped from V and 5 bases from J, the junction kept 16 bases outside the gene matches. The length of the CDR3 is 19 residues. CDR1 is ENHRY and CDR2 is SYGVKD in the germline V gene. CDR3 region: CAISESLRRAGERNNEQFF. The part of the CDR3 DNA that was read is TGTGCCATCAGTGAGTCCCTCCGGCGGGCGGGAGAAAGAAACAATGAG.

Turning to this clone: The observed sequence ends 3 residues before the CDR3 terminus, with the missing tail filled in from the germline J gene. This chain links TRBV3-1 (or the pseudogene TRBV3-2) with TRBJ2-5; maybe TRBD2 (5 bases). Trimming cost V 4 bases and J 5 bases, with 26 bases left between them. CDR3 length equals 18 residues. CDR1 and CDR2 from the germline V gene are LGHDT and YNNKEL (reference sequence). The CDR3: CASSPPHPRTRCGETQYF. The covered CDR3 bases are TGTGCCAGCAGCCCCCCACATCCCCGGACTCGATGCGGGGAGACC.

By frequency, this clone registers medium-sized. The missing CDR3 end, 3 residues past where the read stops, is filled in from the germline J gene. The rearrangement uses TRBV5-1 and TRBJ1-1; D not resolved. This CDR3 has 13 residues. The germline CDR1 and CDR2 sequences are SGHRS and YFSETQ. Between the trimmed V and J ends, which lost 10 bases and 1 base, there was a span of 14 bases. The CDR3: CASQEPGNTEAFF. The sequenced CDR3 bases are TGCGCCTCCCAAGAGCCGGGGAACACTGAA.

Points on this clone: The read halts 3 residues ahead of the CDR3 end, with the missing end drawn from the germline J gene. The genes are TRBV7-2 and TRBJ1-2; a weak D match, TRBD1 (5 bases). Germline V gives CDR1 SGHTA, CDR2 FQGNSA. The CDR3 sequence is 15 residues long. The CDR3 loop reads CASSLGLAGVDDYTF. Incomplete CDR3 DNA: TGTGCCAGCAGCTTAGGACTAGCGGGGGTTGACGAC.

A note on this clone: The read falls 3 residues short of the CDR3 end, and the missing part is taken from the germline J gene. V usage is TRBV19 and J usage is TRBJ1-5; D call uncertain. Trimming removed 6 bases from V and 7 bases from J, with 19 bases in between. CDR3 length equals 15 residues. Germline V gene lookup returns CDR1 LNHDA and CDR2 SQIVND (reference sequence). CDR3 residues: CASRSGGSPNQPQHF. The sequenced part of the CDR3 DNA is TGTGCCAGTAGAAGTGGCGGCTCCCCTAACCAGCCC.

Comment on this clone: The read finishes 3 residues shy of the CDR3 end, and the germline J gene is used to complete it. V is TRBV20-1 and J is TRBJ1-1; 9 bases align to TRBD1. The V gene end was trimmed by 6 bases and the J gene end by 4 bases; junction bases not matched to a gene: 9. The CDR3 covers 14 residues. Germline-derived CDR1 and CDR2 are DFQATT and SNEGSKA (reference sequence). Partial CDR3 DNA: TGCAGTGCGCCGACAGGGGGTTTGAGCACTGAA. As protein: CSAPTGGLSTE. From start to end, the CDR3 is CSAPTGGLSTEAFF.

To note about this clone: The read gets to within 3 residues of the CDR3 end, and the germline J gene fills in the rest. The chain uses TRBV5-5 and TRBJ2-7, with D possibly being TRBD1 (6 bases). V lost 1 base and J 4 bases, leaving 15 bases between the germline ends. The CDR3 consists of 15 residues. CDR1 and CDR2 from the germline V gene are SGHKS and YYEKEE (reference sequence). CDR3 DNA, as far as it was read: TGTGCCAGCAGCTTGAGATGGGGGCGCTTTTACGAG. This codes for CASSLRWGRFYE. The CDR3 in its entirety is CASSLRWGRFYEQYF. The entire variable domain, with the rest obtained from reference TRBV5-5 and TRBJ2-7, is as follows: DAGVTQSPTHLIKTRGQQVTLRCSPISGHKSVSWYQQVLGQGPQFIFQYYEKEERGRGNFPDRFSARQFPNYSSELNVNALLLGDSALYLCASSLRWGRFYEQYFGPGTRLTVT.

To note about this clone: Coverage ceases 3 residues before the CDR3 finishes, and the germline J gene fills in the end. J is TRBJ2-2 and V is TRBV16; no clear D gene. V was shortened by 4 bases and J by 3 bases, with 12 bases between the two germline ends. The CDR3 is made up of 15 amino acids. Germline CDR1 KGHSY, CDR2 FQNENV. The CDR3 DNA, read in part, is TGTGCCAGCAGCCTGAGTCCTCGGTACACCGGGGAG. Amino acids: CASSLSPRYTGE. The full-length CDR3 reads as CASSLSPRYTGELFF.

With regard to this clone: The read ends 3 residues shy of where the CDR3 ends; the end is completed using the germline J gene. This chain joins TRBV19 and TRBJ2-3, with 10 bases aligning to TRBD1. Germline CDR1 is LNHDA and CDR2 is SQIVND (reference sequence). The CDR3 contains 14 residues. The CDR3 protein is CASSGTGVAGTQYF. Incomplete CDR3 DNA: TGTGCCAGTAGTGGGACAGGGGTTGCGGGAACG.

For this clone: The CDR3 end is not reached by the read, which stops 3 residues before it; the germline J gene fills it in. The rearrangement uses TRBV30 and TRBJ2-3; 10 positions match TRBD2. V was clipped by 2 bases and J by 3 bases; unmatched bases: 5. The V gene's germline CDR1 is GTSNPN and CDR2 SVGIG (reference sequence). There are 15 residues in the CDR3. CDR3 DNA (partial): TGTGCCTGGAGTATAAGCGGGGGGGCAACAGATACG. Amino acid sequence: CAWSISGGATDT. The whole CDR3 sequence is CAWSISGGATDTQYF.

CDR3 DNA (partial): TGTGCCAGCAGTTACCTCGGACAGAACACTGAA. Its protein is CASSYLGQNTE. The whole CDR3 reads CASSYLGQNTEAFF. The J gene is TRBJ1-1, the V gene TRBV6-2 or TRBV6-3, with D maybe TRBD1 (5 bases). The read ends 3 residues before the CDR3 terminus; that terminus is restored from the germline J gene. The V end was cut by 2 bases, the J end by 1 base, with 8 bases between. The CDR3 has 14 residues. Germline-derived CDR1 and CDR2 are MNHEY and SVGEGT.

With respect to this clone: The sequenced fragment ends 3 residues before the CDR3 boundary, so the rest is inferred from the germline J gene. The gene calls are TRBV19 and TRBJ1-6, with 7 positions matching TRBD1. The germline V gene has CDR1 LNHDA and CDR2 SQIVND (reference sequence). The CDR3 length is 16 residues. Incomplete CDR3 DNA: TGTGCCAGTAGTATAGACGGGACAGTCGGAGTTCGGGCC. Encoded protein: CASSIDGTVGVRA. The entire CDR3 protein reads CASSIDGTVGVRALHF.

Turning to this clone: The CDR3 end is not reached by the read, which stops 3 residues before it; the germline J gene fills it in. The rearrangement links TRBV19 to TRBJ2-7; 7 bases match TRBD2. CDR1 and CDR2 (germline): LNHDA, SQIVND (reference sequence). The CDR3 covers 16 residues. The V segment lost 2 bases and the J segment 0 bases; nucleotides outside the gene matches: 7. CDR3 in amino acids: CASSIIASGASYEQYF. Partial CDR3 DNA: TGTGCCAGTAGTATAATAGCTAGCGGCGCCTCCTACGAG.

Worth noting for this clone: The read terminates 3 residues ahead of where the CDR3 ends, so the germline J gene completes it. The V call is TRBV7-9, the J call TRBJ1-1; 7 bases line up with TRBD1. The V segment lost 5 bases and the J segment 6 bases; nucleotides outside the gene matches: 9. The CDR3 runs to 14 residues. The V gene's germline CDR1 is SEHNR and CDR2 FQNEAQ (reference sequence). This CDR3 reads CASSRQGSLSEAFF. The CDR3 bases that were read are TGTGCCAGCAGCAGACAGGGAAGTTTGTCTGAA.

For this clone: Read coverage stops 3 residues before the CDR3 terminus; the germline J gene supplies the remainder. The V gene is TRBV13, the J gene TRBJ2-1, with 9 positions matching TRBD2. This CDR3 region has 15 residues. With V trimmed by 5 bases and J by 6 bases, 8 bases remained unmatched. From germline, CDR1 is PRHDT and CDR2 FYEKMQ (reference sequence). CDR3 amino acids: CASSRLSGSSNEQFF. The sequenced CDR3 bases are TGTGCCAGCAGCCGGCTTAGCGGGAGTTCCAATGAG.

For this clone: Coverage ceases 3 residues before the CDR3 finishes, and the germline J gene fills in the end. This sequence joins TRBV5-1 and TRBJ1-2; D is unclear. From germline, CDR1 is SGHRS and CDR2 YFSETQ. V was trimmed by 2 bases and J by 2 bases, leaving 7 bases between them. The CDR3 is made up of 13 amino acids. The part of the CDR3 DNA that was read is TGCGCCAGCAGCTTAACAATAAACTATGGC. Residues: CASSLTINYG. The complete CDR3 sequence is CASSLTINYGYTF. The complete variable domain, with remaining parts taken from reference TRBV5-1 and TRBJ1-2, reads KAGVTQTPRYLIKTRGQQVTLSCSPISGHRSVSWYQQTPGQGLQFLFEYFSETQRNKGNFPGRFSGRQFSNSRSEMNVSTLELGDSALYLCASSLTINYGYTFGSGTRLTVV.

On this clone: The sequence runs out 3 residues before the end of the CDR3; the remainder is reconstructed from the germline J gene. The genes are TRBV19 and TRBJ2-5; TRBD1 agrees at 7 bases. The CDR3 loop spans 15 amino acids. From germline, CDR1 is LNHDA and CDR2 SQIVND (reference sequence). V shed 1 base, J shed 1 base, and the junction held 3 bases outside the gene matches. The CDR3 sequence: CASSIVKGAQETQYF. The DNA read from the CDR3 is TGTGCCAGTAGTATAGTTAAGGGGGCCCAAGAGACC.

Concerning this clone itself: The read terminates 3 residues ahead of where the CDR3 ends, so the germline J gene completes it. V gene TRBV7-9 combines with J gene TRBJ2-3, with a tentative D call TRBD2 (6 bases). This CDR3 contains 15 residues. Between the trimmed V and J ends, which lost 2 bases and 4 bases, there was a span of 13 bases. Germline CDR1 and CDR2: SEHNR and FQNEAQ (reference sequence). CDR3 protein: CASSLTRDWPDTQYF. The DNA read from the CDR3 is TGTGCCAGCAGCTTAACACGGGACTGGCCAGATACG.

About this clone itself: The sequence runs out 3 residues before the end of the CDR3; the remainder is reconstructed from the germline J gene. The chain combines TRBV5-1 with TRBJ2-3; D is uncertain. Germline lookup yields CDR1 SGHRS and CDR2 YFSETQ. The CDR3 totals 14 residues. Trimming left V 0 bases short and J 2 bases short, with 7 bases between. CDR3 sequence reads: CASSLAPVTDTQYF. The sequenced CDR3 bases are TGCGCCAGCAGCTTGGCTCCGGTCACAGATACG.

Concerning this clone: The missing CDR3 end, 3 residues past where the read stops, is filled in from the germline J gene. V is TRBV5-1 and J is TRBJ1-1, with D maybe TRBD1 (6 bases). The V and J ends lost 4 bases and 2 bases respectively, with 15 bases between them. This CDR3 comprises 15 residues. CDR1 is SGHRS and CDR2 is YFSETQ in the germline V gene. Incomplete CDR3 DNA: TGCGCCAGCAGCGGGATACAGGGTGACAACACTGAA. This sequence encodes CASSGIQGDNTE. The CDR3 as a whole reads CASSGIQGDNTEAFF.

A word on this clone: The read comes to an end 3 residues before the CDR3 does, leaving the germline J gene to fill in the end. J is TRBJ1-5 and V is TRBV19, with D possibly being TRBD1 (5 bases). Trimming shortened V by 3 bases and J by 5 bases, and 17 bases separated the two germline ends. The length of the CDR3 is 16 residues. The germline CDR1 and CDR2 sequences are LNHDA and SQIVND (reference sequence). The CDR3 protein is CASSIRGRRKDQPQHF. The CDR3 DNA, read in part, is TGTGCCAGTAGTATTCGGGGGAGACGGAAGGATCAGCCC.